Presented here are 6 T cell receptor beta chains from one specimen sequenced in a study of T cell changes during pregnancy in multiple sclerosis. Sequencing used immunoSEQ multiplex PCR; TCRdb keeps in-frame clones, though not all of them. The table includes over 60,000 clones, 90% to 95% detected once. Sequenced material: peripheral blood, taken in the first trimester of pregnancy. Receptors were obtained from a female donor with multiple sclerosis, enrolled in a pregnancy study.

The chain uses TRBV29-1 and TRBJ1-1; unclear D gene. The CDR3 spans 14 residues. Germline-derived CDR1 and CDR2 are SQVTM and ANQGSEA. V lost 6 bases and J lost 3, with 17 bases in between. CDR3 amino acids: CSVAKRDYYTEAFF. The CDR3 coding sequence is TGCAGCGTAGCGAAGAGAGACTATTACACTGAAGCTTTCTTT.

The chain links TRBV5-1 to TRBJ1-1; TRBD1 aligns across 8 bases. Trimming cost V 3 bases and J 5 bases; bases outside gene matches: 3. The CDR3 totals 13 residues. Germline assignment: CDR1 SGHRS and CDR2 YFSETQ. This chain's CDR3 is CASSSDRATEAFF. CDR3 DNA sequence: TGCGCCAGCAGCTCGGACAGGGCTACTGAAGCTTTCTTT.

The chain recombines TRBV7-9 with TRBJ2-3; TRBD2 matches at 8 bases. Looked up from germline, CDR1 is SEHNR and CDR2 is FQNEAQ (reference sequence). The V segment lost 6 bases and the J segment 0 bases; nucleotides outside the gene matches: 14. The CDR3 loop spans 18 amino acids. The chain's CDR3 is CASRHGLGLAPSTDTQYF. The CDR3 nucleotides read TGTGCCAGCAGGCACGGACTAGGACTAGCTCCTAGCACAGATACGCAGTATTTT.

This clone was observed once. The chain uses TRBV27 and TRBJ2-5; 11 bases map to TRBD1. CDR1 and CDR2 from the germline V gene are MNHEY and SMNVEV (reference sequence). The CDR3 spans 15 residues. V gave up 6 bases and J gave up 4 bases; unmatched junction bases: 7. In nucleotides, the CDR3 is TGTGCCAGCAGCACCGGGACAGGGGGTGGAGAGACCCAGTACTTC. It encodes CASSTGTGGGETQYF.

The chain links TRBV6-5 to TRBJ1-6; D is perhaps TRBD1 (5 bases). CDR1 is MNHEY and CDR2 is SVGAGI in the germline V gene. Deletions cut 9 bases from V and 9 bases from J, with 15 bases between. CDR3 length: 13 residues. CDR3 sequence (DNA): TGTGCCAGTGGGGGGACTAGGGGTTCACCCCTCCACTTT. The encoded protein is CASGGTRGSPLHF.

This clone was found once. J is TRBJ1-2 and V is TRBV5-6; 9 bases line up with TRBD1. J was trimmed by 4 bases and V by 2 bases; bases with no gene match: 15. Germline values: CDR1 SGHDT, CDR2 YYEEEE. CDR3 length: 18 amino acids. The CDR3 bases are TGTGCCAGCAGCTTTTACTCCGGGACAGGGCGGAAGGGCTATGGCTACACCTTC. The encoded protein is CASSFYSGTGRKGYGYTF.